The source of this T cell receptor (beta chain) is a study of blood T cell repertoires in COVID-19. Germline CDR1 reads PRHDT; CDR2 reads FYEKMQ (reference sequence). V shed 5 bases, J shed 7 bases, and the junction held 21 bases outside the gene matches. The CDR3 extends over 18 amino acids. Clones were read by immunoSEQ multiplex PCR, and TCRdb kept only the in-frame ones, dropping some. The sample includes approximately 33,000 clones, around 80% of them seen just once. The chain is built from TRBV13 and TRBJ2-7; 9 bases fit TRBD2. Material for sequencing was peripheral blood. This sequence originates from a man in his sixties or seventies with acute or convalescent COVID-19. CDR3 DNA: TGTGCCAGCAGCCGAAGTGGAGGAGCGGGGGGCCTCCCCCGGGAGCAGTACTTC. Translation: CASSRSGGAGGLPREQYF.